These 24 T cell receptor beta chains originate from one sample sequenced in a study of T cells after somatic rescue of genetic block. The protocol was immunoSEQ multiplex PCR, while the TCRdb copy is restricted to in-frame clones and leaves out a portion. This table has 9,500 to 15,000 clones, under 85% appearing once. Sequencing used peripheral blood mononuclear cells (PBMCs). All receptors come from a boy between 10 and 17 years old.

There are a few counts of this clone. The CDR3 DNA reads TGTGCCAGCAGCGTGGGACAGGTGGACACTGAAGCTTTCTTT. Translating gives CASSVGQVDTEAFF. This chain joins TRBV7-9 and TRBJ1-1; 8 positions agree with TRBD1. Germline V gives CDR1 SEHNR, CDR2 FQNEAQ (reference sequence). Unmatched junction bases numbered 5, after V lost 5 bases and J lost 3 bases. The CDR3 is 14 residues long.

This chain links TRBV18 with TRBJ1-6, with 7 bases that match TRBD1. The CDR3 totals 15 residues. J gave up 9 bases and V 5 bases, and 10 bases lay outside the gene matches. Germline CDR1 reads KGHSH; CDR2 reads LQKENI. This CDR3 is CASSLTGNRPSPLHF. In DNA form, the CDR3 reads TGTGCCAGCTCATTGACAGGGAACAGGCCTTCACCCCTCCACTTT.

The rearrangement joins TRBV2 to TRBJ2-7, with 11 bases that match TRBD2. J was trimmed by 3 bases and V by 4 bases; bases with no gene match: 11. CDR3 length: 17 residues. Germline V gives CDR1 SNHLY, CDR2 FYNNEI. The CDR3 spells CASSVGSGTSGYYEQYF. CDR3 DNA: TGTGCCAGCAGTGTGGGTAGTGGGACTAGCGGTTACTACGAGCAGTACTTC.

The rearrangement uses TRBV9 and TRBJ1-6; 9 bases fit TRBD1. The ends lost 4 bases at V and 10 bases at J; junction bases unmatched: 9. Looked up from germline, CDR1 is SGDLS and CDR2 is YYNGEE. The CDR3 is 15 residues long. The CDR3 sequence is CASSPEGTGSSPLHF. The CDR3 DNA reads as TGTGCCAGCAGCCCCGAGGGGACAGGGTCCTCACCCCTCCACTTT.

The chain has TRBV6-4 and TRBJ2-3, with 8 bases matching TRBD2. The CDR3 is 16 residues long. Looked up from germline, CDR1 is MRHNA and CDR2 is SNTAGT. V was clipped by 3 bases and J by 0 bases; unmatched bases: 5. The CDR3 protein is CASSDRGGSSTDTQYF. CDR3 nucleotides: TGTGCCAGCAGTGATCGGGGGGGATCTAGCACAGATACGCAGTATTTT.

V gene TRBV29-1 combines with J gene TRBJ1-2; D is possibly TRBD1 (5 bases). CDR1 is SQVTM and CDR2 is ANQGSEA in the germline V gene. The CDR3 is 12 amino acids. V gave up 4 bases and J gave up 4 bases, with 10 bases separating them. The CDR3 is CSVVAGPYGYTF. For the CDR3, the DNA is TGCAGCGTTGTGGCAGGGCCCTATGGCTACACCTTC.

The chain combines TRBV11-2 with TRBJ2-3; tentatively, D is TRBD2 (5 bases). Trimming removed 5 bases from V and 1 base from J, with 10 bases in between. This CDR3 has 14 amino acids. Germline CDR1 SGHAT, CDR2 FQNNGV. CDR3 protein: CASSRTYGTDTQYF. CDR3 DNA: TGTGCCAGCAGCCGGACTTACGGCACAGATACGCAGTATTTT. Based on the CDR3 plus reference TRBV11-2 and TRBJ2-3, the full variable domain is EAGVAQSPRYKIIEKRQSVAFWCNPISGHATLYWYQQILGQGPKLLIQFQNNGVVDDSQLPKDRFSAERLKGVDSTLKIQPAKLEDSAVYLCASSRTYGTDTQYFGPGTRLTVL.

The chain recombines TRBV6-6 with TRBJ1-2, with D maybe TRBD1 (5 bases). The CDR3 is 15 residues long. Germline V gene sequence: CDR1 MNHNY, CDR2 SVGAGI (reference sequence). The V end lost 4 bases, the J end lost 2 bases, and 14 bases lay between the germline ends. The CDR3 sequence: CASSSPGLSNYGYTF. The CDR3 bases are TGTGCCAGCAGTTCCCCGGGACTGAGCAACTATGGCTACACCTTC.

The rearrangement uses TRBV5-1 and TRBJ2-2, with D unclear. The V end lost 0 bases, the J end lost 0 bases, and 9 bases lay between the germline ends. Per the germline V gene, CDR1 is SGHRS and CDR2 is YFSETQ. The CDR3 runs 16 residues. CDR3 amino acids: CASSLVRHANTGELFF. The CDR3 bases are TGCGCCAGCAGCTTGGTGCGTCACGCGAACACCGGGGAGCTGTTTTTT. The variable domain in full, with the rest retrieved from reference TRBV5-1 and TRBJ2-2, is KAGVTQTPRYLIKTRGQQVTLSCSPISGHRSVSWYQQTPGQGLQFLFEYFSETQRNKGNFPGRFSGRQFSNSRSEMNVSTLELGDSALYLCASSLVRHANTGELFFGEGSRLTVL.

The chain recombines TRBV11-3 with TRBJ2-2; 8 bases map to TRBD2. Germline CDR1 reads SGHNT; CDR2 reads YENEEA. The CDR3 totals 13 residues. Trimming cost V 3 bases and J 9 bases; bases outside gene matches: 3. This CDR3 is CASSLRGDRELFF. Here the CDR3 DNA reads TGTGCCAGCAGCTTGCGGGGGGATAGGGAGCTGTTTTTT.

This rearrangement joins TRBV28 to TRBJ1-2; D is ambiguous. The CDR3 is 11 amino acids. The germline V and J ends were trimmed by 8 bases and 7 bases, with 11 bases remaining between them. Germline CDR1 MDHEN, CDR2 SYDVKM. The CDR3 bases are TGTGCCAGCTCTTCCCTGGGTGGCTACACCTTC. Its protein product is CASSSLGGYTF.

This chain links TRBV30 with TRBJ2-7, with D possibly TRBD2 on 6 matching bases. The CDR3 extends over 18 amino acids. Trimming removed 0 bases at V and 0 bases at J, with 21 bases between. Germline CDR1 reads GTSNPN; CDR2 reads SVGIG (reference sequence). Here the CDR3 reads CAWSVGDRGGVFSYEQYF. CDR3 nucleotide sequence: TGTGCCTGGAGTGTAGGGGACCGTGGAGGGGTCTTCTCCTACGAGCAGTACTTC.

The chain uses TRBV2 and TRBJ2-7; TRBD1 matches 8 bases. The J segment lost 3 bases and the V segment lost 2 bases, leaving 15 bases of the junction unmatched. Germline V gene sequence: CDR1 SNHLY, CDR2 FYNNEI. The CDR3 sequence is 18 residues long. This CDR3 reads CASSEKGARTGLHYEQYF. DNA for the CDR3: TGTGCCAGCAGTGAAAAAGGGGCCAGGACAGGGTTGCACTACGAGCAGTACTTC.

The J gene is TRBJ2-5, the V gene TRBV19; D is ambiguous. Trimming pared 4 bases from V and 5 bases from J, leaving 11 bases between. Germline CDR1 LNHDA, CDR2 SQIVND (reference sequence). There are 13 residues in the CDR3. Here the CDR3 reads CASSKRHPETQYF. CDR3 sequence (DNA): TGTGCCAGTAGTAAGAGACACCCGGAGACCCAGTACTTC.

V gene TRBV5-1 combines with J gene TRBJ2-3; TRBD2 matches at 12 bases. The CDR3 sequence is 15 residues long. CDR1 SGHRS and CDR2 YFSETQ come from the germline V gene. After removal of 6 bases from V and 2 bases from J, the junction contained 4 bases not matched to a gene. The CDR3 nucleotides are TGCGCCAGCAAGGGACTAGCGGGCATCACAGATACGCAGTATTTT. This encodes CASKGLAGITDTQYF.

In DNA, the CDR3 is TGTGCCAGCAGTCACTCCCGTGGGGGGGGAACTAATGAAAAACTGTTTTTT. It is translated as CASSHSRGGGTNEKLFF. The chain combines TRBV27 with TRBJ1-4; D is perhaps TRBD1 (5 bases). V lost 5 bases and J lost 1, with 17 bases in between. The CDR3 sequence is 17 residues long. CDR1 and CDR2 from the germline V gene are MNHEY and SMNVEV (reference sequence). Full variable domain (remainder filled in from reference TRBV27 and TRBJ1-4): EAQVTQNPRYLITVTGKKLTVTCSQNMNHEYMSWYRQDPGLGLRQIYYSMNVEVTDKGDVPEGYKVSRKEKRNFPLILESPSPNQTSLYFCASSHSRGGGTNEKLFFGSGTQLSVL.

The chain has TRBV30 and TRBJ1-2; D is perhaps TRBD1 (5 bases). The germline V and J ends were trimmed by 1 base and 8 bases, with 17 bases remaining between them. CDR1 and CDR2 from the germline V gene are GTSNPN and SVGIG (reference sequence). This CDR3 has 14 amino acids. As DNA, the CDR3 is TGTGCCTGGAGTGGTCTCTGGGCAGGGTGGGGCTACACCTTC. It yields the protein CAWSGLWAGWGYTF. The full variable domain, in which reference TRBV30 and TRBJ1-2 provide the parts outside the CDR3, is SQTIHQWPATLVQPVGSPLSLECTVEGTSNPNLYWYRQAAGRGLQLLFYSVGIGQISSEVPQNLSASRPQDRQFILSSKKLLLSDSGFYLCAWSGLWAGWGYTFGSGTRLTVV.

This clone occurred a few times. The chain uses TRBV19 and TRBJ1-1; D might be TRBD1 (5 bases). The V and J ends lost 0 bases and 0 bases respectively, with 8 bases between them. There are 15 residues in the CDR3. Germline V gene data show CDR1 as LNHDA and CDR2 as SQIVND (reference sequence). CDR3 sequence (DNA): TGTGCCAGTAGTATAGATGGGGCTATGAACACTGAAGCTTTCTTT. This encodes CASSIDGAMNTEAFF.

The gene calls are TRBV11-2 and TRBJ2-7, with 12 positions matching TRBD1. Germline CDR1 SGHAT, CDR2 FQNNGV. This CDR3 is built from 15 residues. V shed 2 bases, J shed 4 bases, and the junction held 3 bases outside the gene matches. CDR3 DNA sequence: TGTGCCAGCAGCTTAAGGGACAGGGGGCCGTACGAGCAGTACTTC. It encodes CASSLRDRGPYEQYF.

The V gene is TRBV6-5, the J gene TRBJ2-5; maybe TRBD1 (5 bases). The CDR3 loop spans 13 amino acids. V gave up 4 bases and J gave up 5 bases, with 11 bases separating them. Germline V gene sequence: CDR1 MNHEY, CDR2 SVGAGI. This CDR3 is CASSSDSRETQYF. The DNA of the CDR3 is TGTGCCAGCAGTTCCGACAGCCGGGAGACCCAGTACTTC.

This clone turned up a few times. This sequence joins TRBV11-2 and TRBJ1-1, with D perhaps TRBD1 (6 bases). The germline V and J ends were trimmed by 2 bases and 4 bases, with 8 bases remaining between them. CDR1 and CDR2 from the germline V gene are SGHAT and FQNNGV. There are 13 residues in the CDR3. This CDR3 reads CASSLNRVTEAFF. DNA of the CDR3: TGTGCCAGCAGCTTAAACAGGGTCACTGAAGCTTTCTTT.

V and J are TRBV10-3 and TRBJ2-7; D gene ambiguous. The CDR3 is 15 amino acids. The V end lost 0 bases, the J end lost 1 base, and 10 bases lay between the germline ends. The germline V gene encodes CDR1 ENHRY and CDR2 SYGVKD. The CDR3 protein is CAISESDTTSYEQYF. The CDR3 DNA reads TGTGCCATCAGTGAGTCGGATACTACATCCTACGAGCAGTACTTC.

The V call is TRBV15, the J call TRBJ2-1; a weak D match, TRBD1 (5 bases). The CDR3 is 16 residues long. Trimming left V 0 bases short and J 6 bases short, with 15 bases between. Germline V lookup: CDR1 LNHNV, CDR2 YYDKDF (reference sequence). DNA for the CDR3: TGTGCCACCAGCAGAGATAGGAGCTTCAGGGCCAATGAGCAGTTCTTC. Translating gives CATSRDRSFRANEQFF.

This chain links TRBV6-5 with TRBJ1-1, with D possibly TRBD1 on 5 matching bases. The CDR3 covers 15 residues. The germline V gene encodes CDR1 MNHEY and CDR2 SVGAGI. The germline V and J ends were trimmed by 0 bases and 0 bases, with 8 bases remaining between them. The CDR3 reads CASSYSRGMNTEAFF. The CDR3, as DNA: TGTGCCAGCAGTTACTCGCGGGGGATGAACACTGAAGCTTTCTTT.